This T cell receptor (beta chain) was sequenced during a study of blood T cell repertoires in COVID-19. This clone was counted between two and nine times. Some clones are missing from TCRdb's copy, which holds only in-frame ones; the method was immunoSEQ multiplex PCR. Found here are some 33,000 clones, around 90% of them singletons; the top ten hold 20%. Sequencing was performed on peripheral blood. This TCR was recovered from a man in his 60s with acute or convalescent COVID-19.

CDR3 region: CASSATSSPLSGELFF. The CDR3 nucleotides read TGTGCCAGCAGCGCAACTAGTTCGCCCTTGTCCGGGGAGCTGTTTTTT. J is TRBJ2-2 and V is TRBV11-3, with a possible D match to TRBD2 (5 bases). Trimming stripped 5 bases from V and 6 bases from J, with 19 bases between. This CDR3 is built from 16 residues. CDR1 SGHNT and CDR2 YENEEA come from the germline V gene.